Here is one TCR beta chain with its context. The PCR employed 60 Vbeta primers together with 13 Jbeta primers. Clones were sequenced by immunoSEQ multiplex PCR, and TCRdb holds only the in-frame ones, with some missing. The repertoire has some 170,000 clones, over 60% of them found once; the top ten carry approximately 6.3%. CDR3 length: 15 amino acids. Germline lookup yields CDR1 SGHAT and CDR2 FQNNGV. After removal of 5 bases from V and 6 bases from J, the junction contained 5 bases not matched to a gene. The data stem from a study of cytomegalovirus exposure and HLA in healthy donors. This rearrangement joins TRBV11-2 to TRBJ2-4, with 12 bases identical to TRBD2. Sequencing used PBMCs. This receptor was taken from a man aged 35 to 55 in good health and CMV-seropositive. CDR3 DNA: TGTGCCAGCAGCGTAGGACTAGCGGGACTAAACATTCAGTACTTC. Translation: CASSVGLAGLNIQYF.